What follows describes a single TCR beta chain. PCR used 60 Vbeta primers and 13 Jbeta primers. Some clones are missing from TCRdb's copy, which holds only in-frame ones; the method was immunoSEQ multiplex PCR. Of around 190,000 clones listed, 70% to 85% are singletons. This record comes from a study of cytomegalovirus exposure and HLA in healthy donors. CDR3 length: 14 amino acids. V was shortened by 7 bases and J by 1 base, with 11 bases between the two germline ends. The germline V gene has CDR1 SGHRS and CDR2 YFSETQ. V usage is TRBV5-1 and J usage is TRBJ2-2; D might be TRBD2 (5 bases). The sample taken for sequencing was PBMCs. This clonotype originated in a girl between 2 and 10 years old in good health and CMV-seropositive. Here the CDR3 DNA reads TGCGCCAGCCGGGCGGACTTGAACACCGGGGAGCTGTTTTTT. It encodes CASRADLNTGELFF.